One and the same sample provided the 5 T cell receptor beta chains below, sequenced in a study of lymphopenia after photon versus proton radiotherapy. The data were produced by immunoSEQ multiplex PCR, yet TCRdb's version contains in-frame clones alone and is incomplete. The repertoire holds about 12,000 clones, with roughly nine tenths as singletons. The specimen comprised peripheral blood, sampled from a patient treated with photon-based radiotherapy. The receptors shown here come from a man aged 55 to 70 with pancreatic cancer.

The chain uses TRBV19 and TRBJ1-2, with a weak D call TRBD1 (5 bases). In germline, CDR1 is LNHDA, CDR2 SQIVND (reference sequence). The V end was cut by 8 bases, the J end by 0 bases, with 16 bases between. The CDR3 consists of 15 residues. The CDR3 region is CASPGPRTPNYGYTF. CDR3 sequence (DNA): TGTGCCAGTCCGGGGCCGAGGACCCCTAACTATGGCTACACCTTC.

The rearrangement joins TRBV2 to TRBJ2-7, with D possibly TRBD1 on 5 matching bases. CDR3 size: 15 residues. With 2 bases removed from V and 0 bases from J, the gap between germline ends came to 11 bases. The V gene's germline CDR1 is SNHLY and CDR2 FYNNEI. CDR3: CASSETGVSSYEQYF. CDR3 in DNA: TGTGCCAGCAGTGAAACAGGTGTTAGCTCCTACGAGCAGTACTTC.

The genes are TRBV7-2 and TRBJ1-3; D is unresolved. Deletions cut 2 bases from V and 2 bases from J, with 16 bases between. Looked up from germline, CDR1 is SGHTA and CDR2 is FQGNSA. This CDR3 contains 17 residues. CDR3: CASSLLGSLLPGNTIYF. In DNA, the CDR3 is TGTGCCAGCAGCTTATTGGGGAGTCTTCTTCCTGGAAACACCATATATTTT.

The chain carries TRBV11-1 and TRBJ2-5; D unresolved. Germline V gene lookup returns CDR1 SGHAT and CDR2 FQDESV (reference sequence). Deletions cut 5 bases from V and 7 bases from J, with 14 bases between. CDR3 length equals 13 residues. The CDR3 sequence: CASSQDHGGTQYF. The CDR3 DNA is TGTGCCAGCAGCCAAGACCACGGTGGGACCCAGTACTTC.

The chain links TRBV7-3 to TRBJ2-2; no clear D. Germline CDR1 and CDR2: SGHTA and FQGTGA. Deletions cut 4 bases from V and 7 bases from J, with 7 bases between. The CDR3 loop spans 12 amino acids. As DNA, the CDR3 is TGTGCCAGCAGCTCCGAGAGCGGGGAGCTGTTTTTT. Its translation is CASSSESGELFF.